The 20 T cell receptor beta chains reported below all come from one sample, sequenced in a study of regulatory dendritic cells for organ transplantation. Assay: immunoSEQ multiplex PCR; the TCRdb copy retains only in-frame clones and omits some. The table lists 25,000 to 30,000 clones, roughly 84% of them singletons. Input material: naive CD8+ T cells from blood. Subset described: CD45RA+ naive T cells. The receptors were gathered from a human donor in good health.

This chain links TRBV9 with TRBJ2-5; 8 nucleotides line up with TRBD2. Germline CDR1 is SGDLS and CDR2 is YYNGEE. This CDR3 is 14 amino acids long. Trimming removed 6 bases from V and 3 bases from J; junction bases left unmatched: 7. The DNA for the CDR3 is TGTGCCAGCACCGTTGGAGCGGGGGAAGAGACCCAGTACTTC. Translation gives CASTVGAGEETQYF.

The chain combines TRBV27 with TRBJ2-7; 8 bases line up with TRBD1. The trim removed 1 base at V and 5 bases at J, leaving 7 bases unmatched. CDR1 and CDR2 from the germline V gene are MNHEY and SMNVEV (reference sequence). The CDR3 loop spans 15 amino acids. The CDR3 spells CASSLFWDRLDEQYF. The CDR3 DNA follows: TGTGCCAGCAGTTTATTCTGGGACAGGCTTGACGAGCAGTACTTC.

This chain links TRBV4-1 with TRBJ2-2; 15 positions agree with TRBD2. This CDR3 contains 18 residues. Germline CDR1 and CDR2: MGHRA and YSYEKL. V dropped 1 base and J dropped 5; count of bases not matched to a gene: 5. CDR3 in amino acids: CASSQGTSGGAETGELFF. In DNA form, the CDR3 reads TGCGCCAGCAGCCAAGGGACTAGCGGGGGGGCCGAGACCGGGGAGCTGTTTTTT.

This sequence joins TRBV12-5 and TRBJ1-1; no reliable D call. Trimming shortened V by 4 bases and J by 0 bases, and 6 bases separated the two germline ends. The CDR3 runs to 13 residues. Germline CDR1 reads LGHNT; CDR2 reads FRNRAP. CDR3 in DNA: TGTGCTAGTGGTTCCTCTCTGAACACTGAAGCTTTCTTT. Translating it yields CASGSSLNTEAFF.

This chain joins TRBV7-9 and TRBJ1-6, with 7 bases lining up with TRBD1. J gave up 10 bases and V 0 bases, and 6 bases lay outside the gene matches. The CDR3 has 15 amino acids. CDR1 and CDR2 from the germline V gene are SEHNR and FQNEAQ (reference sequence). CDR3 in amino acids: CASSLAPRDRSPLHF. The CDR3 DNA reads as TGTGCCAGCAGCTTAGCCCCCAGGGACAGATCACCCCTCCACTTT.

The chain recombines TRBV19 with TRBJ1-1; the D is unclear. In germline, CDR1 is LNHDA, CDR2 SQIVND (reference sequence). V lost 3 bases, J lost 0 bases, and 11 bases lay in between. The CDR3 contains 15 residues. The CDR3 spells CASSMGRILNTEAFF. CDR3 DNA: TGTGCCAGTAGTATGGGCAGGATTCTGAACACTGAAGCTTTCTTT.

In its sample, this clone was seen a few times. The chain is built from TRBV10-1 and TRBJ1-1, with unresolved D. Germline lookup yields CDR1 WNHNN and CDR2 SYGVQD (reference sequence). V was clipped by 3 bases and J by 1 base, with 6 bases between them. CDR3 length: 13 amino acids. Here the CDR3 reads CASSDRGNTEAFF. The CDR3, as DNA: TGCGCCAGCAGTGACCGAGGGAACACTGAAGCTTTCTTT.

The chain employs TRBV7-9 and TRBJ1-5, with TRBD1 identical over 7 bases. CDR1 is SEHNR and CDR2 is FQNEAQ in the germline V gene (reference sequence). The CDR3 length is 14 residues. V dropped 5 bases and J dropped 7; count of bases not matched to a gene: 8. In nucleotides, the CDR3 is TGTGCCAGCAGCGATACAGGGGCAGGACAGCCCCAGCATTTT. As protein: CASSDTGAGQPQHF.

The rearrangement links TRBV7-2 to TRBJ2-1; weak D call: TRBD2 (6 bases). Germline assignment: CDR1 SGHTA and CDR2 FQGNSA. Trimming cost V 1 base and J 4 bases, with 14 bases left between them. The CDR3 is 16 residues long. For the CDR3, the DNA is TGTGCCAGCAGCTTAGTAGGAGGGGCCGGATACAATGAGCAGTTCTTC. This sequence encodes CASSLVGGAGYNEQFF.

V and J are TRBV27 and TRBJ2-1, with 9 positions matching TRBD2. In germline, CDR1 is MNHEY, CDR2 SMNVEV (reference sequence). Unmatched junction bases numbered 10, after V lost 6 bases and J lost 4 bases. The CDR3 has 16 amino acids. CDR3 residues: CASSSRAGGGYNEQFF. CDR3 coding DNA: TGTGCCAGCAGCTCACGAGCGGGGGGCGGGTACAATGAGCAGTTCTTC.

This clone was counted between two and nine times. The rearrangement links TRBV19 to TRBJ1-1; D not certain. The CDR3 is made up of 13 amino acids. Trimming stripped 6 bases from V and 1 base from J, with 9 bases between. CDR1 and CDR2 (germline): LNHDA, SQIVND (reference sequence). The CDR3 loop reads CASRDDTNTEAFF. CDR3 nucleotides: TGTGCCAGTAGAGACGACACGAACACTGAAGCTTTCTTT. The entire variable domain, with the rest obtained from reference TRBV19 and TRBJ1-1, is as follows: DGGITQSPKYLFRKEGQNVTLSCEQNLNHDAMYWYRQDPGQGLRLIYYSQIVNDFQKGDIAEGYSVSREKKESFPLTVTSAQKNPTAFYLCASRDDTNTEAFFGQGTRLTVV.

This chain uses TRBV9 with TRBJ1-4; 8 bases align to TRBD1. CDR1 and CDR2 from the germline V gene are SGDLS and YYNGEE. With 3 bases clipped from V and 0 bases from J, the junction kept 4 bases outside the gene matches. The CDR3 has 16 amino acids. CDR3 sequence: CASSAPGQATNEKLFF. CDR3 nucleotide sequence: TGTGCCAGCAGCGCCCCGGGACAGGCAACTAATGAAAAACTGTTTTTT.

The chain employs TRBV5-1 and TRBJ2-1; 8 positions agree with TRBD2. Germline loops: CDR1 SGHRS, CDR2 YFSETQ. The CDR3 consists of 15 residues. V dropped 4 bases and J dropped 9; count of bases not matched to a gene: 12. CDR3 in DNA: TGCGCCAGCAGCCCTGGGTCGGGGGGGCTCCTTGAGCAGTTCTTC. Translation: CASSPGSGGLLEQFF.

The chain has TRBV5-6 and TRBJ2-1, with D tentatively TRBD2 (6 bases). V shed 1 base and J shed 7 bases, with 15 bases lying between them. This CDR3 is 15 amino acids long. CDR1 is SGHDT, CDR2 YYEEEE, per germline. This CDR3 reads CASSLLGARENEQFF. CDR3 nucleotide sequence: TGTGCCAGCAGCTTGCTAGGGGCCCGGGAGAATGAGCAGTTCTTC.

The chain couples TRBV4-3 to TRBJ2-3; D unclear. V lost 0 bases and J 6 bases, leaving 10 bases between the germline ends. Germline V gene sequence: CDR1 LGHNA, CDR2 YSLEER. The CDR3 is made up of 14 amino acids. The CDR3 sequence is CASSQDRLRDTQYF. In nucleotides, the CDR3 is TGCGCCAGCAGCCAAGATCGCTTGCGGGATACGCAGTATTTT.

This chain joins TRBV4-1 and TRBJ1-1; D might be TRBD1 (5 bases). Germline-derived CDR1 and CDR2 are MGHRA and YSYEKL. V was clipped by 3 bases and J by 1 base, with 9 bases between them. The CDR3 extends over 14 amino acids. This CDR3 is CASSQGDRNTEAFF. In DNA form, the CDR3 reads TGCGCCAGCAGCCAGGGTGACAGGAACACTGAAGCTTTCTTT.

The chain joins TRBV6-5 to TRBJ1-2; 9 bases agree with TRBD1. The CDR3 sequence is 15 residues long. Germline CDR1 reads MNHEY; CDR2 reads SVGAGI. V dropped 7 bases and J dropped 6; count of bases not matched to a gene: 12. The CDR3 sequence: CASTDRDRAYDGYTF. In nucleotides, the CDR3 is TGTGCCAGCACTGACCGGGACAGGGCCTACGATGGCTACACCTTC.

The gene calls are TRBV7-9 and TRBJ2-5; possible D gene TRBD1, 5 bases. The germline gives CDR1 SEHNR, CDR2 FQNEAQ (reference sequence). The V and J ends lost 6 bases and 3 bases respectively, with 8 bases between them. This CDR3 has 12 amino acids. CDR3 DNA: TGTGCCAGCAGAGCAGGGAAAGAGACCCAGTACTTC. This sequence encodes CASRAGKETQYF.

This chain links TRBV7-2 with TRBJ1-2; TRBD1 matches 10 bases. The V gene's germline CDR1 is SGHTA and CDR2 FQGNSA. This CDR3 has 16 residues. With V trimmed by 5 bases and J by 4 bases, 10 bases remained unmatched. In DNA form, the CDR3 reads TGTGCCAGCAGCATTCCGCTGACAGGGGGCAGCTATGGCTACACCTTC. Amino acids: CASSIPLTGGSYGYTF.

This clone was seen once. The CDR3 nucleotides read TGTGCCAGCAGCTTGGGCCGGGGATACACTGAAGCTTTCTTT. This codes for CASSLGRGYTEAFF. The V gene is TRBV5-6, the J gene TRBJ1-1; D call uncertain. The V gene's germline CDR1 is SGHDT and CDR2 YYEEEE. This CDR3 has 14 amino acids. V dropped 0 bases and J dropped 3 bases, with 9 bases sitting between them. Together with reference TRBV5-6 and TRBJ1-1, the CDR3 gives the full variable domain: DAGVTQSPTHLIKTRGQQVTLRCSPKSGHDTVSWYQQALGQGPQFIFQYYEEEERQRGNFPDRFSGHQFPNYSSELNVNALLLGDSALYLCASSLGRGYTEAFFGQGTRLTVV.